Listed below are T cell receptor beta chains from one sample, sequenced in a study of cytomegalovirus exposure and HLA in healthy donors. Sequenced by immunoSEQ multiplex PCR; TCRdb stores in-frame clones only, minus some. The repertoire consists of about 97,000 clones, with less than 95% occurring once and the leading ten covering approximately 1%. Sequenced input: PBMCs. The receptors shown here come from a woman aged 18-29 years in good health and CMV-seronegative. Each CDR3 is given with its conserved first and last residue. A D gene is named only where the DNA matches it firmly. Expanded clones are given a class, and other clones once, few, many or no size at all.

>TRBV4-1|TRBJ2-7|-|once
TGCGCCAGCAGCCGGAATCCGGACAGATCCTACGAGCAGTACTTC
CASSRNPDRSYEQYF
>TRBV4-1|TRBJ2-5|TRBD2|-
TGCGCCAGCAGCCAAGTTCTAGCGGCGTACCAAGAGACCCAGTACTTC
CASSQVLAAYQETQYF
>TRBV4-1|TRBJ1-2|-|-
TGCGCCAGCAGCCAGGAGGGGTCTAACTATGGCTACACCTTC
CASSQEGSNYGYTF
>TRBV9|TRBJ2-2|-|-
TGTGCCAGCAGCTCACATCCGGCGGGGACTCCCTCCGGGGAGCTGTTTTTT
CASSSHPAGTPSGELFF
>TRBV25-1|TRBJ1-1|TRBD1|-
TGTGCCAGCACAAGGACAGGCGTCAAAGCTTTCTTT
CASTRTGVKAFF
>TRBV2|TRBJ1-5|TRBD1|-
TGTGCCAGCAGCCCACAGGGGACAAACAATCAGCCCCAGCATTTT
CASSPQGTNNQPQHF
>TRBV18|TRBJ2-7|TRBD1|once
TGTGCCAGCTCACCACGAGTCACTTATGGGACAGTACCCTACGAGCAGTACTTC
CASSPRVTYGTVPYEQYF
>TRBV27|TRBJ1-2|TRBD1|-
TGTGCCAGCAGCATAACAGGGGATCGAGGCTACACCTTC
CASSITGDRGYTF
>TRBV19|TRBJ2-3|-|-
TGTGCCAGTAGTGGTACTTACCTCACCACAGATACGCAGTATTTT
CASSGTYLTTDTQYF
>TRBV9|TRBJ2-1|TRBD2|-
TGTGCCAGCTCTAGCGGGATGGTGAATGAGCAGTTCTTC
CASSSGMVNEQFF
>TRBV27|TRBJ1-1|-|-
TGTGCCAGCAGCAGAACTGAAGCTTTCTTT
CASSRTEAFF
>TRBV2|TRBJ2-3|TRBD1|-
TGTGCCAGCCGACAGGGGGAGACAGATACGCAGTATTTT
CASRQGETDTQYF
>TRBV19|TRBJ1-2|TRBD1|-
TGTGCCAGTAGCCTCGGACAGGAAACTAACTATGGCTACACCTTC
CASSLGQETNYGYTF
>TRBV5-6|TRBJ2-7|-|-
TGTGCCAGCAGCGACCCTTACAGGGAAGCTGGCCCCTACGAGCAGTACTTC
CASSDPYREAGPYEQYF
>TRBV6-6|TRBJ1-2|TRBD1|-
TGTGCCAGCAGTTCTAACAGGGGTGGCTACACCTTC
CASSSNRGGYTF
>TRBV4-3|TRBJ2-7|-|-
TGCGCCAGCAGCCAAGCGATGAGGGGGATCGACGAGCAGTACTTC
CASSQAMRGIDEQYF
>TRBV4-3|TRBJ2-1|TRBD2|once
TGCGCCAGCAGCCGCGGGGGGGCCTACAATGAGCAGTTCTTC
CASSRGGAYNEQFF
>TRBV13|TRBJ2-1|-|-
TGTGCCAGCAGCCCGGACACCTACAATGAGCAGTTCTTC
CASSPDTYNEQFF
>TRBV5-4|TRBJ2-3|-|-
TGTGCCAGCAGCACACAGGACGGGCAGACCACAGATACGCAGTATTTT
CASSTQDGQTTDTQYF
>TRBV2|TRBJ2-5|TRBD1|-
TGTGCCAGCAGTGACAGGGGGACAGGGACCCAGTACTTC
CASSDRGTGTQYF
>TRBV6-1|TRBJ1-5|-|-
TGTGCCAGCAGTGGGAATAGACACGTTAGCAATCAGCCCCAGCATTTT
CASSGNRHVSNQPQHF
>TRBV5-1|TRBJ2-7|-|-
TGCGCCAGCAGCTTGAGTAGTAGCGTCCAGCAGTACTTC
CASSLSSSVQQYF
>TRBV6-5|TRBJ2-1|-|-
TGTGCCAGCAGCCGGGGGACCTCCTACAATGAGCAGTTCTTC
CASSRGTSYNEQFF
>TRBV4-1|TRBJ2-5|TRBD1|-
TGCGCCAGCAGACGTACAGGGGGCGAAGAGACCCAGTACTTC
CASRRTGGEETQYF
>TRBV27|TRBJ1-2|TRBD1|few
TGTGCCAGCAGTGCTCCGGGACAGGGATACTATGGCTACACCTTC
CASSAPGQGYYGYTF
>TRBV19|TRBJ2-3|-|-
TGTGCCAGTAGTATGTTTCATTTCACAGATACGCAGTATTTT
CASSMFHFTDTQYF
>TRBV11-2|TRBJ2-7|-|-
TGTGCCAGCAGCTTATACAGGGCTTACGAGCAGTACTTC
CASSLYRAYEQYF
>TRBV4-1|TRBJ2-7|TRBD2|-
TGCGCCAGCAGGGTTAGGACTAGCACTACCTACGAGCAGTACTTC
CASRVRTSTTYEQYF
>TRBV4-3|TRBJ2-1|TRBD2|once
TGCGCCAGCAGCTACCCTAGCGGGGGGGCCTCGGTGCAGTTCTTC
CASSYPSGGASVQFF
>TRBV2|TRBJ2-1|TRBD2|-
TGTGCCAGCACACCTGGGACTAGCGGGGGGGCCTTTAGAGAGCTTTGGTACAATGAGCAGTTCTTC
CASTPGTSGGAFRELWYNEQFF
>TRBV2|TRBJ1-4|-|-
TGTGCCAGCACTAGGAACACAGGTCGTAATGAAAAACTGTTTTTT
CASTRNTGRNEKLFF
>TRBV11-1|TRBJ2-1|-|-
TGTGCCAGCAGCTTCGGGAACGAGCAGTTCTTC
CASSFGNEQFF
>TRBV11-3|TRBJ1-4|-|-
TGTGCCAGCAGCTTACCCTCTGAAAAACTGTTTTTT
CASSLPSEKLFF
>TRBV7-9|TRBJ2-2|TRBD2|few
TGTGCCAGCAGCTTAGCTAGCGGGACCGTAAACACCGGGGAGCTGTTTTTT
CASSLASGTVNTGELFF
>TRBV7-2|TRBJ2-2|-|-
TGTGCCAGCAGCTTAGTCGGCGGGTCCGGGGAGCTGTTTTTT
CASSLVGGSGELFF
>TRBV11-2|TRBJ2-1|-|-
TGTGCCAGCAGCCGCTTTCGGGTCTCGTACAATGAGCAGTTCTTC
CASSRFRVSYNEQFF
>TRBV19|TRBJ2-2|-|-
TGTGCCAGTGGAGGGTTGCGGCTCACCGGGGAGCTGTTTTTT
CASGGLRLTGELFF
>TRBV19|TRBJ1-5|-|-
TGTGCCAGTAGTAGAGAAGGGACACGGGATAGCAATCAGCCCCAGCATTTT
CASSREGTRDSNQPQHF
>TRBV4-3|TRBJ1-1|-|-
TGCGCCAGCAGCCACGACCCTCACCCCCCCGGCGGGAACACTGAAGCTTTCTTT
CASSHDPHPPGGNTEAFF
>TRBV19|TRBJ1-2|-|-
TGTGCCACTGAATGGGGCAGAAACTATGGCTACACCTTC
CATEWGRNYGYTF
>TRBV4-3|TRBJ1-6|-|-
TGCGCCAGCAGCCAAGAAAACTCACTACGTTCACCCCTCCACTTT
CASSQENSLRSPLHF
>TRBV11-2|TRBJ2-2|-|-
TGTGCCAGCAGCGGTAGAGGGGGGGCCGGGGAGCTGTTTTTT
CASSGRGGAGELFF
>TRBV10-1|TRBJ2-7|TRBD2|-
TGCGCCAGCAGTAACAGCGGGAGCGGCGAGCAGTACTTC
CASSNSGSGEQYF
>TRBV7-3|TRBJ2-5|TRBD1|once
TGTGCCAGCAGCCCTCAGGGGGCAGAGACCCAGTACTTC
CASSPQGAETQYF
>TRBV18|TRBJ1-3|-|-
TGTGCCAGCTCACCTACCGAACTCTCTGGAAACACCATATATTTT
CASSPTELSGNTIYF
>TRBV9|TRBJ1-5|-|-
TGTGCCAGCAGCGTAGGGCCGAGCAATCAGCCCCAGCATTTT
CASSVGPSNQPQHF
>TRBV7-9|TRBJ1-2|-|once
TGTGCCAGCAGCTTAGGCTCGGGGGGTCAATATGGCTACACCTTC
CASSLGSGGQYGYTF
>TRBV7-3|TRBJ2-3|-|-
TGTGCCAGCAGGAAAACTAGCACAGATACGCAGTATTTT
CASRKTSTDTQYF
>TRBV5-5|TRBJ1-1|TRBD1|-
TGTGCCAGCAGCCTGACAGGGATGAACACTGAAGCTTTCTTT
CASSLTGMNTEAFF
>TRBV6-1|TRBJ1-3|-|-
TGTGCCAGCAGTGACAGGGTCGGAAACACCATATATTTT
CASSDRVGNTIYF
>TRBV19|TRBJ2-7|-|-
TGTGCCAGTAGTAAAGAGCCGGTCAATCGCTACGAGCAGTACTTC
CASSKEPVNRYEQYF
>TRBV5-4|TRBJ2-3|-|once
TGTGCCAGCAGAAACGACAGGACAGATACGCAGTATTTT
CASRNDRTDTQYF
>TRBV6-4|TRBJ2-4|TRBD1|-
TGTGCCAGCAGTCCCGGGACAGGGACCAAAAACATTCAGTACTTC
CASSPGTGTKNIQYF
>TRBV7-2|TRBJ2-7|-|once
TGTGCCAGCAGCCCGGCCTACGAGCAGTACTTC
CASSPAYEQYF